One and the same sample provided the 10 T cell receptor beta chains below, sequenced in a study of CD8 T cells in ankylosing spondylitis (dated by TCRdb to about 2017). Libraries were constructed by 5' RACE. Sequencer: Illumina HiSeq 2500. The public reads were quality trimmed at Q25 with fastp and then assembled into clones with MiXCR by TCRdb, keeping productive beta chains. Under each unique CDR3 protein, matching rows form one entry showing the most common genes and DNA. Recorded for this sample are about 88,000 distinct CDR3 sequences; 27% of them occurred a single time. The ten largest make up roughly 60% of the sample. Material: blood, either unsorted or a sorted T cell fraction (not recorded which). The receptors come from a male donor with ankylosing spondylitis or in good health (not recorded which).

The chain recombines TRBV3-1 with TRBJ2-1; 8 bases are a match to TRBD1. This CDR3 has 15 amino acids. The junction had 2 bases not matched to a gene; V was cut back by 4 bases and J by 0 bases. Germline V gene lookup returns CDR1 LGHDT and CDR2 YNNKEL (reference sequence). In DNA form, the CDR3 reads TGTGCCAGCAGCCGTACAGGGGGCTCCTACAATGAGCAGTTCTTC. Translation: CASSRTGGSYNEQFF.

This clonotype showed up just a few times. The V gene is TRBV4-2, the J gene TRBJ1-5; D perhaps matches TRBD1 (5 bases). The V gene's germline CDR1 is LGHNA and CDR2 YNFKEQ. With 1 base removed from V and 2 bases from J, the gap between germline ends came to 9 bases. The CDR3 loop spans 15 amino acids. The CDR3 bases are TGTGCCAGCAGCCAAGGCCAGGGAGGCAATCAGCCCCAGCATTTT. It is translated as CASSQGQGGNQPQHF.

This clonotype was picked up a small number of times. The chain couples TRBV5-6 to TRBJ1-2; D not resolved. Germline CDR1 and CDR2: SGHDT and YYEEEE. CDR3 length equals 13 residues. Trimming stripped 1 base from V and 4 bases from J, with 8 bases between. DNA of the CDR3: TGTGCCAGCAGCTTGCCCAGGCCCTATGGCTACACCTTC. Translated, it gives CASSLPRPYGYTF.

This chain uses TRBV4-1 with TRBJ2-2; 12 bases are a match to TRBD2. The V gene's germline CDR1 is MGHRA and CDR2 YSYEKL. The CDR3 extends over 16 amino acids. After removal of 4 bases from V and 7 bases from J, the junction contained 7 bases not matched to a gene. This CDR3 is CASSRGLAGPVGELFF. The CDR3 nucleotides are TGCGCCAGCAGCCGAGGACTAGCGGGACCAGTCGGGGAGCTGTTTTTT.

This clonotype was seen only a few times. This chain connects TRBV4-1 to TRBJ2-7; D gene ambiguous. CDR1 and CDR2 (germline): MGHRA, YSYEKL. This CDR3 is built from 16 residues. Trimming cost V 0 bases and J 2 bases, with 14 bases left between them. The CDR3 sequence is CASSQERNSPTYEQYF. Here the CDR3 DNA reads TGCGCCAGCAGCCAAGAAAGAAACAGCCCCACCTACGAGCAGTACTTC.

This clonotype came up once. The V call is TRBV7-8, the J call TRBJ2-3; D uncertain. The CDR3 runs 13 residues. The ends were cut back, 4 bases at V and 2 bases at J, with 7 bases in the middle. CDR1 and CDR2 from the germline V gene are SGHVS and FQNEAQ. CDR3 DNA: TGTGCCAGCAGCTGGGGATACACAGATACGCAGTATTTT. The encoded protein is CASSWGYTDTQYF. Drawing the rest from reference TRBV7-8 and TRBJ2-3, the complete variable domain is GAGVSQSPRYKVAKRGQDVALRCDPISGHVSLFWYQQALGQGPEFLTYFQNEAQLDKSGLPSDRFFAERPEGSVSTLKIQRTQQEDSAVYLCASSWGYTDTQYFGPGTRLTVL.

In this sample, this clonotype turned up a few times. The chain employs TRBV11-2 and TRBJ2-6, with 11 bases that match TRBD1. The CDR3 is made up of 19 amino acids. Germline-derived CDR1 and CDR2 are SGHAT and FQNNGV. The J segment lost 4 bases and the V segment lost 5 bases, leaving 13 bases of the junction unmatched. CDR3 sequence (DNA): TGTGCCAGCAGCCGTGGACAGGGGGCTATGTTGGGAGGGGCCAACGTCCTGACTTTC. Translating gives CASSRGQGAMLGGANVLTF.

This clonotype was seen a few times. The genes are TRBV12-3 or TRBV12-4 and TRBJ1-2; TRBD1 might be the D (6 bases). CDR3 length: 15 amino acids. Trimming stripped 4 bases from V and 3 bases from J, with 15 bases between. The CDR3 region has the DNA TGTGCCAGCAGTTCATCCACAGGGCGCTACTATGGCTACACCTTC. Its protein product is CASSSSTGRYYGYTF.

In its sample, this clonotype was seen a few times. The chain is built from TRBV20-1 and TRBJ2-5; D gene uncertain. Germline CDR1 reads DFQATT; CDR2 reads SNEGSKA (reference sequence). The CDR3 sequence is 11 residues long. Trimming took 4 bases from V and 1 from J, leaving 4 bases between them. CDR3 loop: CSATVQETQYF. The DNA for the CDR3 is TGCAGTGCTACGGTCCAAGAGACCCAGTACTTC.

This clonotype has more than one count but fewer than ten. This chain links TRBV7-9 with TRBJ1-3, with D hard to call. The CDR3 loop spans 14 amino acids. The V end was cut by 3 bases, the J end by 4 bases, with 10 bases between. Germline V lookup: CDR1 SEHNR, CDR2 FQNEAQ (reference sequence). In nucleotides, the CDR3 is TGTGCCAGCAGCTTCTCTATAGACGGAAACACCATATATTTT. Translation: CASSFSIDGNTIYF.